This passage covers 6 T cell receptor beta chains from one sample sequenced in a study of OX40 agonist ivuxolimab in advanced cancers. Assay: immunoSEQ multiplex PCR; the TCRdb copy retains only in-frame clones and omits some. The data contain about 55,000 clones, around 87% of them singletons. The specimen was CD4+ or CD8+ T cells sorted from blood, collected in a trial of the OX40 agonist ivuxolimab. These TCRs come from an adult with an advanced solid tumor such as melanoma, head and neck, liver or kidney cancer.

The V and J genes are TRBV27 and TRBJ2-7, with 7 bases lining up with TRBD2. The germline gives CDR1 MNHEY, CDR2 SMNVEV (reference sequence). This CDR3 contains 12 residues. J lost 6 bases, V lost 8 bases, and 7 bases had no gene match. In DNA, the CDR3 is TGTGCCAGCCGGGAGGACGGAAGCGAGCAGTACTTC. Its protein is CASREDGSEQYF.

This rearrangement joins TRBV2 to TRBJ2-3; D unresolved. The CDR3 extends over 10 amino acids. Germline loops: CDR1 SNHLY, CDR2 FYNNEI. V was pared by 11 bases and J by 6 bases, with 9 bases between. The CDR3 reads CASLLDTQYF. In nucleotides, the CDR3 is TGTGCCTCCCTCCTTGATACGCAGTATTTT.

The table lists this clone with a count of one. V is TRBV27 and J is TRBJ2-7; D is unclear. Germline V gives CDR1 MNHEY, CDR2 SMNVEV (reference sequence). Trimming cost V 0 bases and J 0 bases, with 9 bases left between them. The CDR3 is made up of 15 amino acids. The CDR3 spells CASSLSPFGSYEQYF. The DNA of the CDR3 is TGTGCCAGCAGTTTATCTCCCTTTGGCTCCTACGAGCAGTACTTC.

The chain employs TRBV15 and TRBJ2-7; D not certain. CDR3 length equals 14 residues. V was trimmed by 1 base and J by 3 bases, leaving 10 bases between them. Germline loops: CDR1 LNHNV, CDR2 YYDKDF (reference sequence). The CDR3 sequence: CATSRAIGDYEQYF. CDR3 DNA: TGTGCCACCAGCAGAGCCATAGGAGACTACGAGCAGTACTTC.

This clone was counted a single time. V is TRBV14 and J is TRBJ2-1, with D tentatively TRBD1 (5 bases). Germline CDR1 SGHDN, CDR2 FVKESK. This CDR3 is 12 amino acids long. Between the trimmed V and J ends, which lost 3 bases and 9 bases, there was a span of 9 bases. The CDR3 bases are TGTGCCAGCAGCCACAGGGTGAGTGAGCAGTTCTTC. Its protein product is CASSHRVSEQFF.

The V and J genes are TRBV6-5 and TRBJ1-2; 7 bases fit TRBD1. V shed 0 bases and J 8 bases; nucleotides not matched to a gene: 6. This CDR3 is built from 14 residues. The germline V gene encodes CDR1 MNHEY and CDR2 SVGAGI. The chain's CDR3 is CASSYSPGTEGYTF. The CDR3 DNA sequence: TGTGCCAGCAGTTACTCGCCAGGGACAGAGGGCTACACCTTC.